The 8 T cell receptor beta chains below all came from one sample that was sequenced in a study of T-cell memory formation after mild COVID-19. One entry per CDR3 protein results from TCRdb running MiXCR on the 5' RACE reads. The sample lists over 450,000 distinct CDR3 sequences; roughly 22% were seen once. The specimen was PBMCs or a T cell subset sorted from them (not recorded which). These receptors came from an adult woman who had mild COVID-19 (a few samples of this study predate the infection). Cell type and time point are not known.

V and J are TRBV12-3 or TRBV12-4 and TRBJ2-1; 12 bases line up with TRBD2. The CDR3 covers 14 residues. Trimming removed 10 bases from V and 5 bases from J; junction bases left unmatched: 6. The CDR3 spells CAIVASGRDNEQFF. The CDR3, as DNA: TGTGCCATCGTAGCTAGCGGGAGGGACAATGAGCAGTTCTTC.

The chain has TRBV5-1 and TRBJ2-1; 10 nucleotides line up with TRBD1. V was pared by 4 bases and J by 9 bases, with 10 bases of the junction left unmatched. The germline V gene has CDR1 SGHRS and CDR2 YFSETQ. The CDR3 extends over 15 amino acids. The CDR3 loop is CASSPSGTGAGEQFF. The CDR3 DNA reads TGCGCCAGCAGCCCATCCGGGACAGGGGCCGGTGAGCAGTTCTTC. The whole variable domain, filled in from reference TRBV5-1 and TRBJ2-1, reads KAGVTQTPRYLIKTRGQQVTLSCSPISGHRSVSWYQQTPGQGLQFLFEYFSETQRNKGNFPGRFSGRQFSNSRSEMNVSTLELGDSALYLCASSPSGTGAGEQFFGPGTRLTVL.

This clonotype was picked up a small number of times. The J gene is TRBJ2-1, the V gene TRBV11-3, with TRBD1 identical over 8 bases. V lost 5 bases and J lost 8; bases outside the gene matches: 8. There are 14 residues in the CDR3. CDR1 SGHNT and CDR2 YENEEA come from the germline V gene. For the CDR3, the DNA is TGTGCCAGCAGCCCAGGACAGGGTTTGCATGAGCAGTTCTTC. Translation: CASSPGQGLHEQFF.

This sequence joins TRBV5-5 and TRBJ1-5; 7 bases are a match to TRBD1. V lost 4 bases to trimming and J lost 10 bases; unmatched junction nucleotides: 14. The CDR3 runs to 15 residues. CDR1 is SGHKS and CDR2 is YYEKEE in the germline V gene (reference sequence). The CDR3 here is CASSLGSPGTAPQHF. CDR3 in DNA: TGTGCCAGCAGCCTGGGGTCCCCGGGGACAGCCCCCCAGCATTTT.

CDR3 amino acids: CASSPTRRDEGEQFF. CDR3 DNA: TGTGCCAGCAGCCCTACACGGAGGGATGAGGGTGAGCAGTTCTTC. V is TRBV5-5 and J is TRBJ2-1; maybe TRBD2 (6 bases). The germline V gene encodes CDR1 SGHKS and CDR2 YYEKEE (reference sequence). The CDR3 is 15 residues long. V was cut by 4 bases and J by 9 bases, with 20 bases left in between.

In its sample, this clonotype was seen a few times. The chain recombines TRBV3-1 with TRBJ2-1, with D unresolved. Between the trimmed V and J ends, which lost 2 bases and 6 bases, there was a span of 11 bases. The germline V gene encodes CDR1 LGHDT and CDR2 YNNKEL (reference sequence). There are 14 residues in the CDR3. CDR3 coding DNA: TGTGCCAGCAGCCAATACGGAGAAGGCAATGAGCAGTTCTTC. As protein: CASSQYGEGNEQFF.

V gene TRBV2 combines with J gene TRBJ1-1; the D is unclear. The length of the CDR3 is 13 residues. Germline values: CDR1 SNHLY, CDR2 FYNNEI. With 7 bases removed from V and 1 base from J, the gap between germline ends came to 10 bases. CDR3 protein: CASTEDGNTEAFF. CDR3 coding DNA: TGTGCCAGCACCGAAGACGGGAACACTGAAGCTTTCTTT.

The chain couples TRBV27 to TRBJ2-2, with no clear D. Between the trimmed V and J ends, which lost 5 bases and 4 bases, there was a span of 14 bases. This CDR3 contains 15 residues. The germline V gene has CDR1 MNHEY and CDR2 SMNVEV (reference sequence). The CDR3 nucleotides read TGTGCCAGCAGTCCAAGGAGCGTGGCCACCGGGGAGCTGTTTTTT. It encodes CASSPRSVATGELFF.